Sequencing of this T cell receptor beta chain was carried out in a study of blood T cell repertoires in COVID-19. Clinical histories supplied by participants themselves formed the basis of cohort assignment. There are a few counts of this clone. This CDR3 has 12 amino acids. Trimming left V 0 bases short and J 8 bases short, with 7 bases between. Looked up from germline, CDR1 is LGHNA and CDR2 is YNFKEQ. Original processing methods: Cell counts per sample came from amplifying reference gene primers. Repertoires were generated with immunoSEQ multiplex PCR, while TCRdb's copy carries only in-frame clones and drops some. V, J and clone size are those of that table, while D and trimming were read from the DNA. This sample has about 160,000 clones, with approximately 88% found just once.

This clonotype was sampled from a woman aged 45-65 years who had recovered from COVID-19. The genes are TRBV4-2 and TRBJ1-2; D is unclear. Material for sequencing was PBMCs or T cells enriched from blood (not recorded which). The DNA of the CDR3 is TGTGCCAGCAGCCAAGATCGCCAGGGCTACACCTTC. This sequence encodes CASSQDRQGYTF.